This passage covers 20 T cell receptor beta chains from one sample sequenced in a study of T cells in Graves' hyperthyroidism and ophthalmopathy. Amplified TCR beta CDR3 regions derived from RNA transcripts. First-round RT-PCR of the TCR CDR3 relied on the HTBI primer set. TCRdb processed the multiplex PCR reads anew with MiXCR; each CDR3 protein has one entry. Of about 840,000 distinct CDR3 sequences listed, 38% are singletons. What was sequenced was blood. The receptors stem from a man aged 18 to 30 with Graves' hyperthyroidism.

The chain recombines TRBV4-2 with TRBJ2-7; no clear D. This CDR3 has 13 residues. Between the trimmed V and J ends, which lost 0 bases and 5 bases, there was a span of 8 bases. Germline assignment: CDR1 LGHNA and CDR2 YNFKEQ. The CDR3 sequence is CASSQDPLDEQYF. The CDR3 coding sequence is TGTGCCAGCAGCCAAGATCCGCTGGACGAGCAGTACTTC.

The chain combines TRBV2 with TRBJ2-5, with a tentative D call TRBD2 (6 bases). V lost 8 bases to trimming and J lost 0 bases, with 19 bases between them. This CDR3 is built from 16 residues. Looked up from germline, CDR1 is SNHLY and CDR2 is FYNNEI. CDR3 bases: TGTGCCAGCGCATATTCTACGGAGGGGTACCAAGAGACCCAGTACTTC. Its protein product is CASAYSTEGYQETQYF.

The V call is TRBV20-1, the J call TRBJ1-1, with 7 bases matching TRBD1. The CDR3 extends over 13 amino acids. Germline V gene sequence: CDR1 DFQATT, CDR2 SNEGSKA (reference sequence). J was trimmed by 6 bases and V by 5 bases; bases with no gene match: 9. CDR3 loop: CSAETGLGPEAFF. CDR3 in DNA: TGCAGTGCTGAGACAGGGTTGGGCCCTGAAGCTTTCTTT.

This clonotype came up a few times. This sequence joins TRBV14 and TRBJ2-5; a weak D match, TRBD2 (5 bases). The CDR3 contains 15 residues. Trimming left V 1 base short and J 1 base short, with 10 bases between. Germline V CDR1 and CDR2: SGHDN, FVKESK. CDR3 region: CASSQARGGQETQYF. CDR3 nucleotide sequence: TGTGCCAGCAGCCAAGCCCGGGGTGGCCAAGAGACCCAGTACTTC. Filled out from reference TRBV14 and TRBJ2-5, the complete variable domain reads EAGVTQFPSHSVIEKGQTVTLRCDPISGHDNLYWYRRVMGKEIKFLLHFVKESKQDESGMPNNRFLAERTGGTYSTLKVQPAELEDSGVYFCASSQARGGQETQYFGPGTRLLVL.

This clonotype came up a few times. The chain links TRBV7-9 to TRBJ1-1; 7 nucleotides align to TRBD1. Germline V gives CDR1 SEHNR, CDR2 FQNEAQ (reference sequence). With V trimmed by 3 bases and J by 1 base, 5 bases remained unmatched. The CDR3 totals 15 residues. The CDR3 is CASSLPRTGNTEAFF. In DNA, the CDR3 is TGTGCCAGCAGCTTGCCTCGGACAGGGAACACTGAAGCTTTCTTT.

At least ten counts were recorded for this clonotype. The chain recombines TRBV19 with TRBJ1-5, with TRBD1 matching over 11 bases. The CDR3 totals 16 residues. V shed 4 bases and J 5 bases; nucleotides not matched to a gene: 7. The V gene's germline CDR1 is LNHDA and CDR2 SQIVND (reference sequence). The CDR3 coding sequence is TGTGCCAGTAGTAGGGGGACAGGGGGTGGGTATCAGCCCCAGCATTTT. Translated: CASSRGTGGGYQPQHF.

CDR3 sequence: CASSFAGNEQYF. CDR3 DNA: TGTGCCAGCAGTTTCGCAGGGAACGAGCAGTACTTC. V gene TRBV6-5 combines with J gene TRBJ2-7, with a tentative D call TRBD1 (5 bases). Trimming removed 4 bases from V and 5 bases from J, with 9 bases in between. The CDR3 loop spans 12 amino acids. The germline V gene encodes CDR1 MNHEY and CDR2 SVGAGI.

The V call is TRBV7-2, the J call TRBJ2-3, with 9 bases lining up with TRBD2. The CDR3 loop spans 15 amino acids. CDR1 and CDR2 from the germline V gene are SGHTA and FQGNSA. V trimming: 7 bases; J trimming: 3 bases; junction bases outside the gene matches: 8. The CDR3 DNA follows: TGTGCCAGCACCCGCGGACTAGCGAGAACAGATACGCAGTATTTT. This encodes CASTRGLARTDTQYF. The full variable domain, in which reference TRBV7-2 and TRBJ2-3 provide the parts outside the CDR3, is GAGVSQSPSNKVTEKGKDVELRCDPISGHTALYWYRQSLGQGLEFLIYFQGNSAPDKSGLPSDRFSAERTGGSVSTLTIQRTQQEDSAVYLCASTRGLARTDTQYFGPGTRLTVL.

The chain combines TRBV12-3 or TRBV12-4 with TRBJ2-7, with TRBD1 identical over 11 bases. CDR3 length: 12 amino acids. V was clipped by 10 bases and J by 5 bases; unmatched bases: 4. CDR3 residues: CATGQGADEQYF. DNA of the CDR3: TGTGCCACAGGACAGGGGGCTGACGAGCAGTACTTC.

The sample holds a few counts of this clonotype. The chain joins TRBV27 to TRBJ1-1; TRBD1 aligns across 7 bases. J gave up 4 bases and V 6 bases, and 8 bases lay outside the gene matches. CDR1 and CDR2 from the germline V gene are MNHEY and SMNVEV (reference sequence). This CDR3 is 14 amino acids long. CDR3 region: CASRPTGVSTEAFF. CDR3 bases: TGTGCCAGCAGACCCACAGGGGTGAGCACTGAAGCTTTCTTT.

This clonotype has only one observation. A much larger clone is a single base away; this may be a read error. The rearrangement joins TRBV19 to TRBJ1-5; no definite D call. Looked up from germline, CDR1 is LNHDA and CDR2 is SQIVND (reference sequence). The V gene lost 5 bases and the J gene lost 4 bases, with 15 bases spanning the gap. The CDR3 has 15 residues. CDR3 nucleotide sequence: TGTGCCAGTAGTGTAGTCCGTGAGGGTAATCAGCCCCAGCATTTT. Its translation: CASSVVREGNQPQHF.

Points on this clonotype: Germline and junction disagree at one end, which may indicate a read error. The J gene is TRBJ1-4, the V gene TRBV7-2, with a possible D match to TRBD1 (5 bases). This CDR3 is 14 amino acids long. Germline assignment: CDR1 SGHTA and CDR2 FQGNSA. CDR3 nucleotides: TGTGCCAGCAGCTTGGGGGGGGTGGCGGAAAAACCGTTTTTT. Amino acids: CASSLGGVAEKPFF.

This clonotype was counted many times. V and J are TRBV7-3 and TRBJ2-7; the D is unclear. This CDR3 spans 15 amino acids. Trimming removed 5 bases at V and 2 bases at J, with 16 bases between. Germline V gives CDR1 SGHTA, CDR2 FQGTGA. The CDR3: CASSPGSGVTYEQYF. The CDR3 nucleotides are TGTGCCAGCAGCCCCGGGTCTGGAGTGACCTACGAGCAGTACTTC.

The J gene is TRBJ2-7, the V gene TRBV13; D possibly corresponds to TRBD2 (5 bases). The CDR3 consists of 12 residues. Trimming cost V 5 bases and J 7 bases, with 12 bases left between them. From germline, CDR1 is PRHDT and CDR2 FYEKMQ (reference sequence). The CDR3 spells CASSGLPREQYF. Written as DNA, the CDR3 is TGTGCCAGCAGCGGACTCCCGAGGGAGCAGTACTTC.

Comments on this clonotype: A clone one base away is much larger, so this may be a read error. The V and J genes are TRBV20-1 and TRBJ1-5; D call uncertain. Germline assignment: CDR1 DFQATT and CDR2 SNEGSKA (reference sequence). V shed 5 bases and J shed 5 bases, with 16 bases lying between them. This CDR3 is built from 14 residues. CDR3 loop: CSALGRASYQPQHF. CDR3 sequence (DNA): TGCAGTGCTCTAGGGCGAGCGAGCTATCAGCCCCAGCATTTT.

This chain joins TRBV7-9 and TRBJ2-5, with D possibly TRBD2 on 6 matching bases. Germline V lookup: CDR1 SEHNR, CDR2 FQNEAQ (reference sequence). CDR3 length: 14 amino acids. Trimming removed 10 bases at V and 5 bases at J, with 20 bases between. The CDR3 DNA reads TGTGCCACCCAGCTTGCCGGGAGTAGGGAGACCCAGTACTTC. This gives the protein CATQLAGSRETQYF.

This clonotype was seen repeatedly, ten times or more. This chain connects TRBV2 to TRBJ1-1; unclear D gene. The length of the CDR3 is 12 residues. CDR1 and CDR2 (germline): SNHLY, FYNNEI. Trimming removed 7 bases from V and 4 bases from J, with 10 bases in between. The CDR3 DNA sequence: TGTGCCAGCACCCCAGGAGGCACTGAAGCTTTCTTT. Amino acid sequence: CASTPGGTEAFF.

The rearrangement uses TRBV5-1 and TRBJ1-2; D not resolved. The germline V and J ends were trimmed by 4 bases and 10 bases, with 17 bases remaining between them. Per the germline V gene, CDR1 is SGHRS and CDR2 is YFSETQ. This CDR3 region has 13 residues. The CDR3 sequence is CASSPPEREDYTF. The CDR3 DNA reads TGCGCCAGCAGCCCCCCGGAGAGGGAAGACTACACCTTC.

The V gene is TRBV29-1, the J gene TRBJ1-1, with D possibly TRBD1 on 5 matching bases. The V end lost 5 bases, the J end lost 3 bases, and 10 bases lay between the germline ends. The CDR3 runs 12 residues. The germline V gene encodes CDR1 SQVTM and CDR2 ANQGSEA. CDR3 DNA: TGCAGCGTTTGGGGCCGGGACACTGAAGCTTTCTTT. This codes for CSVWGRDTEAFF. The whole variable domain, filled in from reference TRBV29-1 and TRBJ1-1, reads SAVISQKPSRDICQRGTSLTIQCQVDSQVTMMFWYRQQPGQSLTLIATANQGSEATYESGFVIDKFPISRPNLTFSTLTVSNMSPEDSSIYLCSVWGRDTEAFFGQGTRLTVV.

This clonotype was seen a single time. This chain joins TRBV29-1 and TRBJ1-6, with D possibly being TRBD1 (6 bases). The V gene's germline CDR1 is SQVTM and CDR2 ANQGSEA. The V and J ends lost 8 bases and 7 bases respectively, with 18 bases between them. The CDR3 has 14 amino acids. The CDR3 sequence is CSQATGYGNSPLHF. In nucleotides, the CDR3 is TGCAGCCAAGCCACAGGGTACGGCAATTCACCCCTCCACTTT.